Each of the 2 T cell receptor beta chains below was sequenced from the same sample in a study of naive and memory T cell subsets. Both TRBC1 and TRBC2 were covered by a beta constant-region primer of two equimolar oligonucleotides. Each CDR3 protein gets one entry after TCRdb re-called the UMI-ligation and nested PCR reads with MiXCR. The sample yields 100,000 or so distinct CDR3 sequences, 7% seen once. Sequenced: central memory CD4+ T cells from blood. All receptors derive from a human donor in good health.

This clonotype occurred a few times. The rearrangement links TRBV20-1 to TRBJ2-1, with D possibly being TRBD2 (6 bases). V was cut by 7 bases and J by 8 bases, with 15 bases left in between. This CDR3 region has 12 residues. Per germline, CDR1 DFQATT and CDR2 SNEGSKA (reference sequence). The CDR3 DNA reads TGCAGTGTTACGGGACTCCCCTATGAGCAGTTCTTC. Translating it yields CSVTGLPYEQFF.

This clonotype was observed a handful of times. The rearrangement uses TRBV5-5 and TRBJ2-3; perhaps TRBD1 as D (6 bases). CDR1 is SGHKS and CDR2 is YYEKEE in the germline V gene (reference sequence). V was shortened by 7 bases and J by 6 bases, with 18 bases between the two germline ends. This CDR3 contains 14 residues. The CDR3 nucleotides read TGTGCCAGCGGGGGCGAAGCCCGTTTTGATACGCAGTATTTT. It is translated as CASGGEARFDTQYF.